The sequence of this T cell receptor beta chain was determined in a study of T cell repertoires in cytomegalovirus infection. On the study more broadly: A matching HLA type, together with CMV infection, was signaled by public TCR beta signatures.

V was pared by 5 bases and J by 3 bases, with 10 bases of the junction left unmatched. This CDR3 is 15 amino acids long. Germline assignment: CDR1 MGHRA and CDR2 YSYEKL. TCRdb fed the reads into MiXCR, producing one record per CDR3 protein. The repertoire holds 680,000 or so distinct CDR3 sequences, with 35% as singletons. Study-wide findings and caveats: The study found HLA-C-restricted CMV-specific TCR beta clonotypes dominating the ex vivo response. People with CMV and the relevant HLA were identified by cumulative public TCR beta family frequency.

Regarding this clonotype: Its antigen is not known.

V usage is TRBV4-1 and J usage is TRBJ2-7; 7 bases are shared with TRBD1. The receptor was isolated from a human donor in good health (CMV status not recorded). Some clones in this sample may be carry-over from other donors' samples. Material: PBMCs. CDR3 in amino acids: CASSNPGQNLYEQYF. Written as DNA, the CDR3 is TGCGCCAGCAGCAATCCGGGACAGAACCTCTACGAGCAGTACTTC.